A single sample gave rise to the 3 T cell receptor beta chains below, sequenced in a study of neurological immune-mediated disorders. TCRdb re-called the 5' RACE reads with MiXCR, one entry per CDR3 protein. The data contain about 66,000 distinct CDR3 sequences, around 4.2% of them seen just once; the ten biggest clones take up 1.3%. The sequencing sample was made of PBMCs. These TCRs come from a young man with multiple sclerosis.

This clonotype was seen at least ten times. The genes are TRBV20-1 and TRBJ1-5, with D possibly matching TRBD1 (5 bases). The length of the CDR3 is 13 residues. CDR1 is DFQATT and CDR2 is SNEGSKA in the germline V gene (reference sequence). Trimming cost V 5 bases and J 6 bases, with 14 bases left between them. CDR3 DNA sequence: TGCAGTGCTCGGGGACCCCTAACTCAGCCCCAGCATTTT. As protein: CSARGPLTQPQHF.

In its sample, this clonotype was seen many times. V and J are TRBV20-1 and TRBJ1-1; TRBD1 might be the D (6 bases). V was cut by 4 bases and J by 4 bases, with 13 bases left in between. CDR3 length: 13 amino acids. CDR1 is DFQATT and CDR2 is SNEGSKA in the germline V gene (reference sequence). The CDR3 sequence: CSATQGLGTEAFF. CDR3 in DNA: TGCAGTGCTACACAGGGATTGGGCACTGAAGCTTTCTTT.

Notes on this clonotype: A much larger clone lies a single base off, so this may be a read error. This chain joins TRBV29-1 and TRBJ1-1; D gene uncertain. V was cut by 5 bases and J by 0 bases, with 4 bases left in between. The V gene's germline CDR1 is SQVTM and CDR2 ANQGSEA. CDR3 size: 11 residues. The chain's CDR3 is CSVLVNTEAFF. The CDR3 region has the DNA TGCAGCGTTTTAGTGAACACTGAAGCTTTCTTT.